A single sample is the source of the 21 T cell receptor beta chains below, sequenced in a study of control samples from healthy donors and cancer patients. Libraries were prepared by immunoSEQ multiplex PCR; TCRdb keeps only in-frame clonotypes and omits some of them. The sample comprises 150,000 to 200,000 clones, around nine tenths of which are singletons, and around 1.6% rests with the top ten. The sequenced sample consisted of blood. The receptors stem from a man between 18 and 35 years old in good health.

This chain connects TRBV5-5 to TRBJ2-7; 8 bases match TRBD2. The V gene end was trimmed by 4 bases and the J gene end by 2 bases; junction bases not matched to a gene: 5. This CDR3 comprises 14 residues. CDR1 is SGHKS, CDR2 YYEKEE, per germline (reference sequence). CDR3: CASSQTGGTYEQYF. In DNA, the CDR3 is TGTGCCAGCAGCCAGACGGGGGGGACCTACGAGCAGTACTTC.

CDR3 DNA sequence: TGTGCCAGCTCTGGGACGGCGGAAAAACTGTTTTTT. Translating it yields CASSGTAEKLFF. The chain carries TRBV7-9 and TRBJ1-4, with a tentative D call TRBD1 (5 bases). Germline CDR1 is SEHNR and CDR2 is FQNEAQ (reference sequence). The CDR3 is 12 amino acids. V lost 8 bases to trimming and J lost 8 bases, with 12 bases between them. The entire variable domain, with the rest obtained from reference TRBV7-9 and TRBJ1-4, is as follows: DTGVSQNPRHKITKRGQNVTFRCDPISEHNRLYWYRQTLGQGPEFLTYFQNEAQLEKSRLLSDRFSAERPKGSFSTLEIQRTEQGDSAMYLCASSGTAEKLFFGSGTQLSVL.

The rearrangement links TRBV5-6 to TRBJ1-1; D is unresolved. CDR1 is SGHDT, CDR2 YYEEEE, per germline. The CDR3 is made up of 13 amino acids. V lost 4 bases and J lost 5, with 12 bases in between. Written as DNA, the CDR3 is TGTGCCAGCAGCGGATCCTGGCGGACTGAAGCTTTCTTT. It translates to CASSGSWRTEAFF.

The chain employs TRBV5-1 and TRBJ1-4, with 10 positions matching TRBD1. The V segment lost 0 bases and the J segment 2 bases; nucleotides outside the gene matches: 16. Germline CDR1 SGHRS, CDR2 YFSETQ. The CDR3 has 21 residues. CDR3 amino acids: CASSLGRTGGDRSGTNEKLFF. The DNA of the CDR3 is TGCGCCAGCAGCTTGGGGCGGACAGGGGGGGACCGGTCCGGCACTAATGAAAAACTGTTTTTT.

This chain uses TRBV6-2 or TRBV6-3 with TRBJ1-5; tentatively, D is TRBD1 (5 bases). V was pared by 4 bases and J by 1 base, with 8 bases between. Germline V gene data show CDR1 as MNHEY and CDR2 as SVGEGT. There are 14 residues in the CDR3. This chain's CDR3 is CASSSRGSNQPQHF. The DNA of the CDR3 is TGTGCCAGCAGTTCCCGGGGGAGCAATCAGCCCCAGCATTTT.

This chain connects TRBV28 to TRBJ1-4; a possible D gene is TRBD1 (5 bases). V was pared by 3 bases and J by 8 bases, with 13 bases between. CDR3 size: 14 residues. CDR1 is MDHEN, CDR2 SYDVKM, per germline. CDR3 in amino acids: CASSLRQGREKLFF. The CDR3 DNA reads as TGTGCCAGCAGTTTGAGGCAGGGCCGGGAAAAACTGTTTTTT.

V is TRBV24-1 and J is TRBJ2-5; D is unclear. This CDR3 has 15 amino acids. V lost 3 bases to trimming and J lost 3 bases, with 13 bases between them. Germline V gene data show CDR1 as KGHDR and CDR2 as SFDVKD. The CDR3 here is CATSDLRAPEETQYF. CDR3 DNA: TGTGCCACCAGTGATCTGCGAGCCCCAGAAGAGACCCAGTACTTC.

V and J are TRBV5-4 and TRBJ1-2; D gene unclear. Germline values: CDR1 SGHNT, CDR2 YYREEE (reference sequence). The ends were cut back, 0 bases at V and 1 base at J, with 7 bases in the middle. The CDR3 sequence is 14 residues long. DNA of the CDR3: TGTGCCAGCAGCTTGGACACCTTTAACTATGGCTACACCTTC. It codes for CASSLDTFNYGYTF.

V gene TRBV28 combines with J gene TRBJ2-7; TRBD1 matches at 8 bases. Germline CDR1 MDHEN, CDR2 SYDVKM. With 2 bases clipped from V and 3 bases from J, the junction kept 6 bases outside the gene matches. The CDR3 is 15 amino acids. This CDR3 reads CASSLDGGTGYEQYF. The CDR3, as DNA: TGTGCCAGCAGTTTAGATGGGGGGACAGGCTACGAGCAGTACTTC.

The chain combines TRBV5-6 with TRBJ2-3; no reliable D call. The CDR3 is made up of 14 amino acids. CDR1 and CDR2 (germline): SGHDT, YYEEEE. V was clipped by 4 bases and J by 0 bases, with 9 bases between them. The DNA of the CDR3 is TGTGCCAGCAGCGAGAGATTTAGCACAGATACGCAGTATTTT. It encodes CASSERFSTDTQYF.

The chain has TRBV4-1 and TRBJ2-2; D remains unclear. There are 14 residues in the CDR3. V dropped 6 bases and J dropped 0 bases, with 8 bases sitting between them. Germline V gives CDR1 MGHRA, CDR2 YSYEKL. CDR3 DNA: TGCGCCAGCAGTCTCGCCCCGAACACCGGGGAGCTGTTTTTT. This translates into CASSLAPNTGELFF.

To note about this clone: The sample carries other DNA sequences with the same CDR3. The chain recombines TRBV15 with TRBJ2-6, with a tentative D call TRBD2 (7 bases). V shed 3 bases and J shed 2 bases, with 11 bases lying between them. The CDR3 runs to 16 residues. The germline CDR1 and CDR2 sequences are LNHNV and YYDKDF (reference sequence). The CDR3: CATSRGAGAGANVLTF. CDR3 nucleotide sequence: TGTGCCACCAGCAGGGGGGCGGGGGCTGGGGCCAACGTCCTGACTTTC. The full variable domain, its missing parts supplied by reference TRBV15 and TRBJ2-6, is DAMVIQNPRYQVTQFGKPVTLSCSQTLNHNVMYWYQQKSSQAPKLLFHYYDKDFNNEADTPDNFQSRRPNTSFCFLDIRSPGLGDTAMYLCATSRGAGAGANVLTFGAGSRLTVL.

J is TRBJ1-1 and V is TRBV14; possibly TRBD1 for D (5 bases). CDR3 size: 14 residues. The germline CDR1 and CDR2 sequences are SGHDN and FVKESK. The V end was cut by 4 bases, the J end by 3 bases, with 12 bases between. CDR3 bases: TGTGCCAGCAGCCGACGGGGGTCGGACACTGAAGCTTTCTTT. Translating gives CASSRRGSDTEAFF.

The genes are TRBV19 and TRBJ1-5; 9 bases agree with TRBD1. This CDR3 spans 15 amino acids. With V trimmed by 7 bases and J by 1 base, 5 bases remained unmatched. Germline loops: CDR1 LNHDA, CDR2 SQIVND (reference sequence). The CDR3 nucleotides read TGTGCCAGTAATAGCGGACAGGGGAGCAATCAGCCCCAGCATTTT. Its translation: CASNSGQGSNQPQHF.

This clone was seen just once. The chain couples TRBV4-1 to TRBJ2-7; TRBD2 might be the D (6 bases). V lost 3 bases and J 3 bases, leaving 15 bases between the germline ends. Germline assignment: CDR1 MGHRA and CDR2 YSYEKL. This CDR3 is 15 amino acids long. The CDR3: CASSHWAGGGYEQYF. In DNA form, the CDR3 reads TGCGCCAGCAGCCACTGGGCCGGGGGTGGCTACGAGCAGTACTTC.

The chain joins TRBV11-2 to TRBJ2-7; no reliable D call. This CDR3 contains 15 residues. V was cut by 0 bases and J by 0 bases, with 9 bases left in between. The germline V gene has CDR1 SGHAT and CDR2 FQNNGV. The CDR3 here is CASSLERLRSYEQYF. In DNA form, the CDR3 reads TGTGCCAGCAGCTTAGAAAGACTTCGCTCCTACGAGCAGTACTTC. Complete variable domain (other parts from reference TRBV11-2 and TRBJ2-7): EAGVAQSPRYKIIEKRQSVAFWCNPISGHATLYWYQQILGQGPKLLIQFQNNGVVDDSQLPKDRFSAERLKGVDSTLKIQPAKLEDSAVYLCASSLERLRSYEQYFGPGTRLTVT.

This chain links TRBV29-1 with TRBJ1-1; no clear D. Germline CDR1 is SQVTM and CDR2 is ANQGSEA. The CDR3 contains 12 residues. The V gene lost 4 bases and the J gene lost 4 bases, with 10 bases spanning the gap. CDR3 coding DNA: TGCAGCGTTGTCGGGTTTAGCACTGAAGCTTTCTTT. It translates to CSVVGFSTEAFF.

Of note for this clone: The sample holds other DNA sequences that translate to the same CDR3. The chain's CDR3 is CASSLAGQDTQYF. The CDR3 DNA reads TGTGCCAGCAGCTTAGCGGGGCAGGATACGCAGTATTTT. The chain uses TRBV7-8 and TRBJ2-3, with D perhaps TRBD1 (5 bases). From germline, CDR1 is SGHVS and CDR2 FQNEAQ. Trimming stripped 0 bases from V and 6 bases from J, with 7 bases between. CDR3 length: 13 residues.

The chain is built from TRBV5-4 and TRBJ1-3, with TRBD1 identical over 8 bases. This CDR3 region has 15 residues. V lost 5 bases to trimming and J lost 1 base; unmatched junction nucleotides: 5. From germline, CDR1 is SGHNT and CDR2 YYREEE (reference sequence). CDR3 residues: CASSSDRASGNTIYF. Here the CDR3 DNA reads TGTGCCAGCAGTTCGGACAGGGCTTCTGGAAACACCATATATTTT.

This clone was detected a few times. The rearrangement links TRBV7-9 to TRBJ2-1, with TRBD1 matching 9 bases. This CDR3 contains 15 residues. The germline V gene has CDR1 SEHNR and CDR2 FQNEAQ (reference sequence). The J segment lost 7 bases and the V segment lost 4 bases, leaving 8 bases of the junction unmatched. For the CDR3, the DNA is TGTGCCAGCAGCTCGGGACAGGGAGGGCGGAATGAGCAGTTCTTC. Translated, it gives CASSSGQGGRNEQFF.

V usage is TRBV7-2 and J usage is TRBJ2-6, with D unresolved. Trimming left V 6 bases short and J 0 bases short, with 12 bases between. Germline-derived CDR1 and CDR2 are SGHTA and FQGNSA. The CDR3 has 16 amino acids. The CDR3 loop reads CASRYAGNSGANVLTF. The CDR3 DNA reads TGTGCCAGCAGGTATGCAGGCAACTCTGGGGCCAACGTCCTGACTTTC.